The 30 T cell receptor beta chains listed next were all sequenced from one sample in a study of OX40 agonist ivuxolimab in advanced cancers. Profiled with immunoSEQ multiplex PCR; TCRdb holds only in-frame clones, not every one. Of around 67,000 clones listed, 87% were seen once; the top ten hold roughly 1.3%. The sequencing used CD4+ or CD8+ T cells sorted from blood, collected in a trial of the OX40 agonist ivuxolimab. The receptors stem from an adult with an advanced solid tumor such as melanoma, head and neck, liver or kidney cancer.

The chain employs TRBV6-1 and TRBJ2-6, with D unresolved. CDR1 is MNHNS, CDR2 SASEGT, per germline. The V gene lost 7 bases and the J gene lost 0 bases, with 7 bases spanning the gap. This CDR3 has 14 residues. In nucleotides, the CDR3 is TGTGCCAGCACACGAAGCTCTGGGGCCAACGTCCTGACTTTC. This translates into CASTRSSGANVLTF.

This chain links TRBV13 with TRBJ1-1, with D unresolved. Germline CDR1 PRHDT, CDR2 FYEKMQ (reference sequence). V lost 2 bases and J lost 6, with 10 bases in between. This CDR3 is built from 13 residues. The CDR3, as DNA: TGTGCCAGCAGCTTAAATTTGTACTCTGAAGCTTTCTTT. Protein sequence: CASSLNLYSEAFF.

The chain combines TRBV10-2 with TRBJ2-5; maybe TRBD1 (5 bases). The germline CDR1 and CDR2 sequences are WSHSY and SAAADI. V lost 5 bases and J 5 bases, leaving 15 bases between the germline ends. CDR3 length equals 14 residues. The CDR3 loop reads CASSISGLKETQYF. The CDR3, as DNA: TGCGCCAGCAGTATCTCAGGGCTAAAGGAGACCCAGTACTTC.

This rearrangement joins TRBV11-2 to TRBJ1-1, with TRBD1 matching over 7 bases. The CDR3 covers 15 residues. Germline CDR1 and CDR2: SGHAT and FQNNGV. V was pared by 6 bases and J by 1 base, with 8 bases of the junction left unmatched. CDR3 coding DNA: TGTGCCAGCAGACCCGACAGGGTTCAGAACACTGAAGCTTTCTTT. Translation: CASRPDRVQNTEAFF.

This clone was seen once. This CDR3 is CATIHKGSTEAFF. Written as DNA, the CDR3 is TGTGCCACTATTCACAAAGGGTCCACTGAAGCTTTCTTT. The chain carries TRBV10-3 and TRBJ1-1; D is uncertain. Trimming took off 10 bases at V and 4 bases at J, with 16 bases between the two ends. Germline CDR1 reads ENHRY; CDR2 reads SYGVKD. This CDR3 spans 13 amino acids.

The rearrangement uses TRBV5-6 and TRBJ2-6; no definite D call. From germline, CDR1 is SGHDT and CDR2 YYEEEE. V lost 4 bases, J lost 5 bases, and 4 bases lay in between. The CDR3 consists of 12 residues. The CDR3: CASSPRANVLTF. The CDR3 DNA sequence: TGTGCCAGCAGCCCGAGGGCCAACGTCCTGACTTTC. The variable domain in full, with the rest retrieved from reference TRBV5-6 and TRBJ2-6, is DAGVTQSPTHLIKTRGQQVTLRCSPKSGHDTVSWYQQALGQGPQFIFQYYEEEERQRGNFPDRFSGHQFPNYSSELNVNALLLGDSALYLCASSPRANVLTFGAGSRLTVL.

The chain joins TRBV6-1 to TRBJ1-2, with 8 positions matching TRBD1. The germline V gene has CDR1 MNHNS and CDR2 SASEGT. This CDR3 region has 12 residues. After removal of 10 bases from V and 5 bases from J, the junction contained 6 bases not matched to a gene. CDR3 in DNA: TGTGCCATACAGGGACAGGTGTATGGCTACACCTTC. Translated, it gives CAIQGQVYGYTF.

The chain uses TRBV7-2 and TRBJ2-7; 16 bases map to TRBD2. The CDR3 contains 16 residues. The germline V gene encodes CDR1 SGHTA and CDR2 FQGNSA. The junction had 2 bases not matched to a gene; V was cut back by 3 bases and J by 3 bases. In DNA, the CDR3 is TGTGCCAGCAGCTTGGGGACTAGCGGGAGGGTCTACGAGCAGTACTTC. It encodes CASSLGTSGRVYEQYF.

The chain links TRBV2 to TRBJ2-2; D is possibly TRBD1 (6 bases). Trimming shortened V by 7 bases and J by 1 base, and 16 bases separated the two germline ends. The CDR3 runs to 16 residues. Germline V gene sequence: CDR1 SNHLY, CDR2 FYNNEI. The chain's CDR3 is CASTQAGGRNTGELFF. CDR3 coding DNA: TGTGCCAGCACCCAAGCTGGGGGCCGGAACACCGGGGAGCTGTTTTTT.

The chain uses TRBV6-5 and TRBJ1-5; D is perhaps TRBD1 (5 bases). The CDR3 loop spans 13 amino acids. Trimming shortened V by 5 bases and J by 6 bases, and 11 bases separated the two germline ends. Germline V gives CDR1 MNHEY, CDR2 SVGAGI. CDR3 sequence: CASSGGGFQPQHF. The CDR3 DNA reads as TGTGCCAGCAGTGGTGGGGGGTTTCAGCCCCAGCATTTT.

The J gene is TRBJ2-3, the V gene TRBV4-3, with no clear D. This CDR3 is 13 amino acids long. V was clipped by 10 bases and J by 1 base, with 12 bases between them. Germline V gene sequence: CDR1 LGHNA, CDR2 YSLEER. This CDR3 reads CATPRSCTDTQYF. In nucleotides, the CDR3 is TGCGCCACCCCCCGTAGCTGCACAGATACGCAGTATTTT.

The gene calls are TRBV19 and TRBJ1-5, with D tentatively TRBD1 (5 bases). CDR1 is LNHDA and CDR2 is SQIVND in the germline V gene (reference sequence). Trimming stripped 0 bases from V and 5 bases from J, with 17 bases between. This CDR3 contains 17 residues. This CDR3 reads CASSIDWGRSLYQPQHF. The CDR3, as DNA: TGTGCCAGTAGTATAGATTGGGGCAGGAGTCTCTATCAGCCCCAGCATTTT.

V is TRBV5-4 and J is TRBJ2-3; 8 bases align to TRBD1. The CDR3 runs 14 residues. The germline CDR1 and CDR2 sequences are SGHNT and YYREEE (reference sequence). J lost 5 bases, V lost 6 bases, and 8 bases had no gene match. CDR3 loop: CASNGQGIQDTQYF. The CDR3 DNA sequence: TGTGCCAGCAACGGACAGGGTATTCAAGATACGCAGTATTTT.

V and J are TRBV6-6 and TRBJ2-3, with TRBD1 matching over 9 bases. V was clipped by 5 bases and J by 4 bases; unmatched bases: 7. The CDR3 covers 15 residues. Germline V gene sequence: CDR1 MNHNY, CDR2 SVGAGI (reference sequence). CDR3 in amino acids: CASSPGTGSPDTQYF. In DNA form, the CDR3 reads TGTGCCAGCAGTCCAGGGACAGGGAGTCCAGATACGCAGTATTTT.

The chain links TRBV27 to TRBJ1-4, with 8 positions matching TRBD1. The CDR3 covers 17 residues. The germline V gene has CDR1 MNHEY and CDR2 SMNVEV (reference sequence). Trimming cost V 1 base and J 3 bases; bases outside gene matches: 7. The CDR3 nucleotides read TGTGCCAGCAGTTTATTCCCGACAGGGGCGGCTAATGAAAAACTGTTTTTT. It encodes CASSLFPTGAANEKLFF.

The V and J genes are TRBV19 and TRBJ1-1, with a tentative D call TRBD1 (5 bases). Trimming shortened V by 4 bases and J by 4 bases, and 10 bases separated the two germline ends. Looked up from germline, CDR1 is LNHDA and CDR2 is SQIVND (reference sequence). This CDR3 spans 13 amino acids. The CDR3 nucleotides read TGTGCCAGTAGTAGTCAGGGACGCACTGAAGCTTTCTTT. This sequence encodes CASSSQGRTEAFF.

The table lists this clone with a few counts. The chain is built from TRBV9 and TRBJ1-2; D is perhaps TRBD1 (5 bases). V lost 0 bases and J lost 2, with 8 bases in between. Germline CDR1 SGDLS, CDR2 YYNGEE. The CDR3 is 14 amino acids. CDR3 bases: TGTGCCAGCAGCGTAGCCCGGGACAACTATGGCTACACCTTC. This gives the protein CASSVARDNYGYTF.

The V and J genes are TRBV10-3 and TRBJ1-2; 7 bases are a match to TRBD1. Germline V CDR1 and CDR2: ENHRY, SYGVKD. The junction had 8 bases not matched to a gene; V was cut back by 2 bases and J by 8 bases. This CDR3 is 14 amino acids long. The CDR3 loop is CAISELSQGGGYTF. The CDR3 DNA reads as TGTGCCATCAGTGAGCTGAGCCAGGGGGGAGGCTACACCTTC.

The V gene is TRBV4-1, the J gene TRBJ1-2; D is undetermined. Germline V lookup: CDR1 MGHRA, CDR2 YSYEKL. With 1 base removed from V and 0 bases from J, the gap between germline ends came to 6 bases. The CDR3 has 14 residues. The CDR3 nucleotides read TGCGCCAGCAGCCAAGGGTTAACTAACTATGGCTACACCTTC. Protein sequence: CASSQGLTNYGYTF.

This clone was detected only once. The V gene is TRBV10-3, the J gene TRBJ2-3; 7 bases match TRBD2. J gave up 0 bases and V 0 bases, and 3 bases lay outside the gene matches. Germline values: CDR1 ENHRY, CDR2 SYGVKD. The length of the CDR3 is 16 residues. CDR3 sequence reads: CAISESGGSSTDTQYF. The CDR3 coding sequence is TGTGCCATCAGTGAGTCCGGGGGGTCTAGCACAGATACGCAGTATTTT.

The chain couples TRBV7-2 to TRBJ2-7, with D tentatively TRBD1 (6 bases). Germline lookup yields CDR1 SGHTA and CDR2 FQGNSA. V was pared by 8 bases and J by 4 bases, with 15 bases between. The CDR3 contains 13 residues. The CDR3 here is CASGVTQGYEQYF. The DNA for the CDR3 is TGTGCCAGCGGTGTGACTCAGGGGTACGAGCAGTACTTC.

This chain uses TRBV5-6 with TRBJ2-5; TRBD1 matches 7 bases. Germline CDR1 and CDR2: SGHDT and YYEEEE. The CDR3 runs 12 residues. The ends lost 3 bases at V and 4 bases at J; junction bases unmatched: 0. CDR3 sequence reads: CASSYRGETQYF. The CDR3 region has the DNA TGTGCCAGCAGCTACAGGGGAGAGACCCAGTACTTC.

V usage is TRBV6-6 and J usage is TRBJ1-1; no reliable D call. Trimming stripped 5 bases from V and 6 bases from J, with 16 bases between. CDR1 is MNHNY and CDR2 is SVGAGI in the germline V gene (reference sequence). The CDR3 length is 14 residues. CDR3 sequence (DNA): TGTGCCAGCAGTCGTCTCACCCATGGCTCTGAAGCTTTCTTT. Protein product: CASSRLTHGSEAFF.

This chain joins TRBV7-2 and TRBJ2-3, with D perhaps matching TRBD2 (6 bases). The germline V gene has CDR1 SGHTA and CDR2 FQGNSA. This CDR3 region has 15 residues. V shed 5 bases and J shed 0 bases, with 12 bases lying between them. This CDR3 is CASSALSGSTDTQYF. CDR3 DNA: TGTGCCAGCAGCGCCCTAAGCGGGAGCACAGATACGCAGTATTTT.

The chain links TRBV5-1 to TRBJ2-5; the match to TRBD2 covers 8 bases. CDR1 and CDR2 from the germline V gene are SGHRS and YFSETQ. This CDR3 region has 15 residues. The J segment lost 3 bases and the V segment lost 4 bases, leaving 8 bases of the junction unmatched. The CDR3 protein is CASSRGGSGEETQYF. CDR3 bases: TGCGCCAGCAGCCGCGGGGGGAGCGGGGAAGAGACCCAGTACTTC.

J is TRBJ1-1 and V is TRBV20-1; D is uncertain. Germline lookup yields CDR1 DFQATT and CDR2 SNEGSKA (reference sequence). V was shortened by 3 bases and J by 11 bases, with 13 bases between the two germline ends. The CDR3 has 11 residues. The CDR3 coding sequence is TGCAGTGCTAGCACATCCGCCGAGGCTTTCTTT. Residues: CSASTSAEAFF.

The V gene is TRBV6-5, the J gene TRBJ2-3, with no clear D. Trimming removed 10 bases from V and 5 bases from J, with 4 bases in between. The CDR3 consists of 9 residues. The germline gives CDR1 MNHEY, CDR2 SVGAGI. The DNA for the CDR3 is TGTGCCACCGAAGATACGCAGTATTTT. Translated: CATEDTQYF.

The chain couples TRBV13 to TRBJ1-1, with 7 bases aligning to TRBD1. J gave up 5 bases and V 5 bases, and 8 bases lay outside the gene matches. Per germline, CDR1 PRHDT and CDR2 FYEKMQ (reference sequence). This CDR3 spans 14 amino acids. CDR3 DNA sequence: TGTGCCAGCAGCGGACGGACAGGCAGGACTGAAGCTTTCTTT. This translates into CASSGRTGRTEAFF.

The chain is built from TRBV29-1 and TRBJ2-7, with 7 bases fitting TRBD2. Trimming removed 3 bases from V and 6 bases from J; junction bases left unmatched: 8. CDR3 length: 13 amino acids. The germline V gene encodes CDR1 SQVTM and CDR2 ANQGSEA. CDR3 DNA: TGCAGCGTTGACGACGGATGGGGGGGCGAGCAGTACTTC. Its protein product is CSVDDGWGGEQYF.

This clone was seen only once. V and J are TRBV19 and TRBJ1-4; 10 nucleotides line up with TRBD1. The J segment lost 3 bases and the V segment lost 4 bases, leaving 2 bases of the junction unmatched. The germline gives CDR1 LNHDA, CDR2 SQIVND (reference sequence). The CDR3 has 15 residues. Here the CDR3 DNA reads TGTGCCAGTAGTAAAGGGACAGGGGCTAATGAAAAACTGTTTTTT. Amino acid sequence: CASSKGTGANEKLFF. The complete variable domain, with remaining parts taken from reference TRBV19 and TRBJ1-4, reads DGGITQSPKYLFRKEGQNVTLSCEQNLNHDAMYWYRQDPGQGLRLIYYSQIVNDFQKGDIAEGYSVSREKKESFPLTVTSAQKNPTAFYLCASSKGTGANEKLFFGSGTQLSVL.